This T cell receptor beta chain was sequenced for a study of shared clonotypes between healthy human individuals. When replicate PCRs were run on sorted subsets, they used 150 to 200 ng DNA, about 30,000 T cell genomes. The assay was immunoSEQ multiplex PCR, and TCRdb's table has in-frame clones only and misses some. The data hold roughly 2.2 million clones, with roughly 92% observed a single time. This CDR3 comprises 15 residues. Trimming left V 5 bases short and J 3 bases short, with 14 bases between. CDR1 SGHTA and CDR2 FQGTGA come from the germline V gene. Material: naive CD4+ T cells from PBMCs. Subset in this sample: CD45RA+ positively selected. This chain links TRBV7-3 with TRBJ2-1, with a possible D match to TRBD2 (6 bases). The source is a man between 18 and 29 years old in good health. Some clones in this sample may be carry-over from other donors' samples. This CDR3 reads CASSPRRDGYNEQFF. The CDR3 DNA reads as TGTGCCAGCAGCCCCCGGAGGGATGGCTACAATGAGCAGTTCTTC.